These 27 T cell receptor beta chains share one sample of origin, sequenced in a study of T cell responses to AZD1222 COVID-19 vaccine. Profiled with immunoSEQ multiplex PCR; TCRdb holds only in-frame clones, not every one. The sample comprises 110,000 to 150,000 clones, roughly 91% of which are singletons, and roughly 9.1% rests with the top ten. Sequencing used peripheral blood, obtained on day 0 of AZD1222 vaccination. These TCRs come from an adult in good health.

Note on this clone: This specimen includes other DNA sequences encoding the same CDR3. The rearrangement links TRBV6-5 to TRBJ1-2; D uncertain. Per germline, CDR1 MNHEY and CDR2 SVGAGI. The CDR3 consists of 12 residues. The V and J ends lost 3 bases and 8 bases respectively, with 10 bases between them. This chain's CDR3 is CASSYLGYGYTF. Here the CDR3 DNA reads TGTGCCAGCAGTTATTTGGGGTACGGCTACACCTTC.

The chain recombines TRBV11-3 with TRBJ2-7; D is undetermined. CDR3 size: 14 residues. Trimming left V 1 base short and J 5 bases short, with 12 bases between. From germline, CDR1 is SGHNT and CDR2 YENEEA. CDR3 nucleotide sequence: TGTGCCAGCAGCTTAGCCTACGTTAAGGACGAGCAGTACTTC. Translated, it gives CASSLAYVKDEQYF.

V is TRBV7-9 and J is TRBJ1-6; 9 bases align to TRBD1. Germline V CDR1 and CDR2: SEHNR, FQNEAQ (reference sequence). The CDR3 sequence is 13 residues long. V was clipped by 1 base and J by 16 bases; unmatched bases: 5. For the CDR3, the DNA is TGTGCCAGCAGCTTAGGACAGGGGGTCGTGCTCCACTTT. Its protein is CASSLGQGVVLHF.

This chain links TRBV2 with TRBJ1-1; D call uncertain. This CDR3 contains 14 residues. Germline V CDR1 and CDR2: SNHLY, FYNNEI. The germline V and J ends were trimmed by 0 bases and 5 bases, with 10 bases remaining between them. The CDR3 region has the DNA TGTGCCAGCAGTGAAGCAGGAGGGCGAACTGAAGCTTTCTTT. This translates into CASSEAGGRTEAFF.

This sequence joins TRBV12-3 or TRBV12-4 and TRBJ2-3; D remains ambiguous. With 6 bases removed from V and 8 bases from J, the gap between germline ends came to 12 bases. The CDR3 spans 12 residues. CDR3 loop: CASSSNGGTQYF. DNA for the CDR3: TGTGCCAGCAGCTCTAACGGTGGTACGCAGTATTTT.

The CDR3 region has the DNA TGTGCCAGCAGTTCCGGGTTTACTGAAGCTTTCTTT. It codes for CASSSGFTEAFF. The rearrangement joins TRBV12-3 or TRBV12-4 to TRBJ1-1; D uncertain. V lost 4 bases, J lost 5 bases, and 8 bases lay in between. The CDR3 has 12 residues.

Of note for this clone: The sample holds other DNA sequences that translate to the same CDR3. V usage is TRBV27 and J usage is TRBJ2-3; 9 nucleotides agree with TRBD2. J gave up 1 base and V 3 bases, and 2 bases lay outside the gene matches. Looked up from germline, CDR1 is MNHEY and CDR2 is SMNVEV (reference sequence). This CDR3 is 15 amino acids long. The CDR3 region is CASSFSGGGTDTQYF. The DNA of the CDR3 is TGTGCCAGCAGTTTTAGCGGGGGAGGCACAGATACGCAGTATTTT.

V and J are TRBV7-9 and TRBJ1-4; TRBD1 matches at 8 bases. The germline CDR1 and CDR2 sequences are SEHNR and FQNEAQ (reference sequence). This CDR3 has 17 amino acids. After removal of 3 bases from V and 0 bases from J, the junction contained 6 bases not matched to a gene. Here the CDR3 reads CASSFGQGGSTNEKLFF. The CDR3 DNA reads TGTGCCAGCAGCTTCGGACAGGGCGGTTCAACTAATGAAAAACTGTTTTTT.

The chain recombines TRBV11-2 with TRBJ2-1; 9 bases align to TRBD2. The CDR3 has 15 amino acids. The ends lost 4 bases at V and 7 bases at J; junction bases unmatched: 8. The V gene's germline CDR1 is SGHAT and CDR2 FQNNGV. This CDR3 is CASSSVRGGRNEQFF. For the CDR3, the DNA is TGTGCCAGCAGCTCTGTGCGGGGGGGCCGGAATGAGCAGTTCTTC.

V is TRBV28 and J is TRBJ2-7; no clear D gene. V gave up 3 bases and J gave up 4 bases, with 7 bases separating them. From germline, CDR1 is MDHEN and CDR2 SYDVKM. The CDR3 consists of 12 residues. The CDR3: CASSLLGYEQYF. DNA for the CDR3: TGTGCCAGCAGTTTGTTAGGGTACGAGCAGTACTTC.

This chain links TRBV11-2 with TRBJ2-6; TRBD1 matches 7 bases. The CDR3 contains 20 residues. The V segment lost 0 bases and the J segment 0 bases; nucleotides outside the gene matches: 11. Germline-derived CDR1 and CDR2 are SGHAT and FQNNGV. CDR3 sequence reads: CASSLDGGTAFFSGANVLTF. The CDR3 coding sequence is TGTGCCAGCAGCTTAGATGGTGGGACAGCATTCTTCTCTGGGGCCAACGTCCTGACTTTC. Supplemented by reference TRBV11-2 and TRBJ2-6, the full variable domain reads EAGVAQSPRYKIIEKRQSVAFWCNPISGHATLYWYQQILGQGPKLLIQFQNNGVVDDSQLPKDRFSAERLKGVDSTLKIQPAKLEDSAVYLCASSLDGGTAFFSGANVLTFGAGSRLTVL.

This rearrangement joins TRBV6-5 to TRBJ1-5; no clear D gene. V dropped 6 bases and J dropped 4 bases, with 7 bases sitting between them. Germline loops: CDR1 MNHEY, CDR2 SVGAGI. The CDR3 contains 12 residues. CDR3 nucleotides: TGTGCCAGCAGAGGTATTAATCAGCCCCAGCATTTT. This gives the protein CASRGINQPQHF.

As DNA, the CDR3 is TGTGCCAGCACCGTAGATGGGCGGGGCTACACCTTC. Translation: CASTVDGRGYTF. V usage is TRBV28 and J usage is TRBJ1-2; D not certain. V lost 7 bases, J lost 8 bases, and 14 bases lay in between. The CDR3 sequence is 12 residues long. Germline CDR1 and CDR2: MDHEN and SYDVKM.

The CDR3 DNA is TGCGCCAGCAGCCAAGTAGTGGTAACCCGCCTCCGGGAGACCCAGTACTTC. Translating gives CASSQVVVTRLRETQYF. The V gene is TRBV4-1, the J gene TRBJ2-5; D is undetermined. This CDR3 has 17 residues. Trimming took 1 base from V and 5 from J, leaving 20 bases between them. Germline V CDR1 and CDR2: MGHRA, YSYEKL.

This chain joins TRBV18 and TRBJ1-4; weak D call: TRBD1 (5 bases). This CDR3 is 17 amino acids long. Germline V gives CDR1 KGHSH, CDR2 LQKENI. Trimming stripped 3 bases from V and 0 bases from J, with 14 bases between. The CDR3, as DNA: TGTGCCAGCTCACCTACCCGGGACGGGCCAACTAATGAAAAACTGTTTTTT. Translated, it gives CASSPTRDGPTNEKLFF.

V is TRBV27 and J is TRBJ2-5; 10 bases match TRBD2. This CDR3 has 15 residues. In germline, CDR1 is MNHEY, CDR2 SMNVEV (reference sequence). V lost 0 bases to trimming and J lost 10 bases; unmatched junction nucleotides: 8. CDR3 nucleotides: TGTGCCAGCAGTTTATCTAGCGGGGGGTTTCCGGTCCAGTACTTC. It codes for CASSLSSGGFPVQYF.

This chain connects TRBV11-1 to TRBJ1-1, with 7 bases that match TRBD1. Germline V CDR1 and CDR2: SGHAT, FQDESV (reference sequence). Trimming at V came to 0 bases and at J to 7 bases, leaving 5 bases not matched to a gene. This CDR3 contains 14 residues. CDR3 coding DNA: TGTGCCAGCAGCTTAGCTCGCCAGGGGGATGAAGCTTTCTTT. Protein: CASSLARQGDEAFF.

The V call is TRBV6-7, the J call TRBJ2-7; D not certain. TRBV6-7 has ORF status, its function being uncertain. This CDR3 contains 17 residues. V gave up 2 bases and J gave up 0 bases, with 17 bases separating them. CDR3 coding DNA: TGTGCCAGCAGTTACACGGTGTACATAGTATACTCCTACGAGCAGTACTTC. Translation: CASSYTVYIVYSYEQYF.

The chain combines TRBV18 with TRBJ2-7, with D possibly matching TRBD1 (6 bases). The CDR3 is made up of 14 amino acids. Germline lookup yields CDR1 KGHSH and CDR2 LQKENI. The V and J ends lost 6 bases and 0 bases respectively, with 12 bases between them. CDR3 nucleotide sequence: TGTGCCAGCTCGCCTAACAGGGACTCCTACGAGCAGTACTTC. Protein sequence: CASSPNRDSYEQYF.

J is TRBJ2-2 and V is TRBV9; D unresolved. The V gene's germline CDR1 is SGDLS and CDR2 YYNGEE. V was cut by 5 bases and J by 4 bases, with 12 bases left in between. The CDR3 totals 14 residues. CDR3 in amino acids: CASRRELSTGELFF. The DNA for the CDR3 is TGTGCCAGCAGAAGGGAACTAAGCACCGGGGAGCTGTTTTTT.

The J gene is TRBJ1-2, the V gene TRBV2; 9 nucleotides match TRBD1. There are 14 residues in the CDR3. Germline V CDR1 and CDR2: SNHLY, FYNNEI. V gave up 7 bases and J gave up 4 bases; unmatched junction bases: 7. This CDR3 is CASKPGQGTYGYTF. Written as DNA, the CDR3 is TGTGCCAGCAAACCGGGACAGGGAACCTATGGCTACACCTTC.

V is TRBV6-2 or TRBV6-3 and J is TRBJ2-1, with 7 bases fitting TRBD2. Germline V gene data show CDR1 as MNHEY and CDR2 as SVGEGT. V lost 0 bases to trimming and J lost 4 bases; unmatched junction nucleotides: 3. CDR3 size: 15 residues. This chain's CDR3 is CASSYSGGSYNEQFF. CDR3 in DNA: TGTGCCAGCAGTTACTCCGGGGGGTCTTACAATGAGCAGTTCTTC.

J is TRBJ2-5 and V is TRBV2; 12 bases fit TRBD2. The CDR3 length is 15 residues. With V trimmed by 3 bases and J by 6 bases, 5 bases remained unmatched. Per the germline V gene, CDR1 is SNHLY and CDR2 is FYNNEI. The CDR3 here is CASSDSSGGVKTQYF. The CDR3 bases are TGTGCCAGCAGTGATTCTAGCGGGGGGGTCAAGACCCAGTACTTC. Looking up the rest from reference TRBV2 and TRBJ2-5 gives the full variable domain: EPEVTQTPSHQVTQMGQEVILRCVPISNHLYFYWYRQILGQKVEFLVSFYNNEISEKSEIFDDQFSVERPDGSNFTLKIRSTKLEDSAMYFCASSDSSGGVKTQYFGPGTRLLVL.

This rearrangement joins TRBV4-1 to TRBJ1-1; 8 bases fit TRBD1. CDR1 and CDR2 (germline): MGHRA, YSYEKL. This CDR3 has 17 amino acids. The ends lost 3 bases at V and 0 bases at J; junction bases unmatched: 9. This CDR3 reads CASSQTTPGQVNTEAFF. DNA of the CDR3: TGCGCCAGCAGCCAGACCACTCCGGGACAGGTGAACACTGAAGCTTTCTTT.

V gene TRBV6-5 combines with J gene TRBJ1-6; D unresolved. V was clipped by 6 bases and J by 3 bases, with 9 bases between them. CDR1 is MNHEY, CDR2 SVGAGI, per germline. This CDR3 spans 14 amino acids. The CDR3 reads CASRPPSYNSPLHF. Written as DNA, the CDR3 is TGTGCCAGCAGACCCCCAAGCTATAATTCACCCCTCCACTTT.

This clone showed up just once. CDR3 nucleotides: TGTGCCAGCAGTTTACCCCCCGGGACCAGCTACGAGCAGTACTTC. This encodes CASSLPPGTSYEQYF. V and J are TRBV28 and TRBJ2-7; either TRBD1 or TRBD2 may fit D (5 bases each). Per the germline V gene, CDR1 is MDHEN and CDR2 is SYDVKM. This CDR3 region has 15 residues. V lost 2 bases to trimming and J lost 3 bases, with 14 bases between them.

This clone came up once. The rearrangement joins TRBV7-9 to TRBJ1-1; D is unclear. The V gene's germline CDR1 is SEHNR and CDR2 FQNEAQ (reference sequence). V dropped 2 bases and J dropped 7 bases, with 17 bases sitting between them. The CDR3 totals 15 residues. CDR3 sequence: CASSLWVGTNFEAFF. CDR3 DNA sequence: TGTGCCAGCAGCTTATGGGTCGGTACGAACTTTGAAGCTTTCTTT.